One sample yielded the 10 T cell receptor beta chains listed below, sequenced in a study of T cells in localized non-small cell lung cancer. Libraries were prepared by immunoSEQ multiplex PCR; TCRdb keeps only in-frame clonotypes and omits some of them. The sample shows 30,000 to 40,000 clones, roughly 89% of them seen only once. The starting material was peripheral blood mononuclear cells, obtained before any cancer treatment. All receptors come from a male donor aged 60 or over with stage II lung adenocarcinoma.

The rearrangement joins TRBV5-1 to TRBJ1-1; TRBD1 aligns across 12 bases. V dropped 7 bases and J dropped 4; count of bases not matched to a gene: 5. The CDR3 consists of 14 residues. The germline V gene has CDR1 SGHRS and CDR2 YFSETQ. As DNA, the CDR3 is TGCGCCAGCGGGGGACAGGGGGCGAGCACTGAAGCTTTCTTT. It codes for CASGGQGASTEAFF.

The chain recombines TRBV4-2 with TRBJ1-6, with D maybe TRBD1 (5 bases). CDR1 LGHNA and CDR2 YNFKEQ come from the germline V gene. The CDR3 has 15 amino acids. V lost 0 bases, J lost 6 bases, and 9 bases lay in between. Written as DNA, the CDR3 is TGTGCCAGCAGCCAAGAAGGGAGGGGTAATTCACCCCTCCACTTT. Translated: CASSQEGRGNSPLHF.

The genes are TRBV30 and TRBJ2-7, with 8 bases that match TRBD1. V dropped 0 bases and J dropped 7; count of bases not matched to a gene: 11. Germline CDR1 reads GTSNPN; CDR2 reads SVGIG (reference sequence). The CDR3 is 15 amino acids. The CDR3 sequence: CAWSVRVTGVREQYF. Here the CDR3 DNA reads TGTGCCTGGAGTGTACGGGTGACAGGGGTGAGGGAGCAGTACTTC. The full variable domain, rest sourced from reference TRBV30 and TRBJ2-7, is SQTIHQWPATLVQPVGSPLSLECTVEGTSNPNLYWYRQAAGRGLQLLFYSVGIGQISSEVPQNLSASRPQDRQFILSSKKLLLSDSGFYLCAWSVRVTGVREQYFGPGTRLTVT.

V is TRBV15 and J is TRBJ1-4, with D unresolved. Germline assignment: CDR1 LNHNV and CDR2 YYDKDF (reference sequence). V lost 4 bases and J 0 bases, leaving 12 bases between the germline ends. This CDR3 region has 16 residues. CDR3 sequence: CATSTGLSATNEKLFF. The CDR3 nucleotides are TGTGCCACCAGCACCGGACTATCGGCAACTAATGAAAAACTGTTTTTT.

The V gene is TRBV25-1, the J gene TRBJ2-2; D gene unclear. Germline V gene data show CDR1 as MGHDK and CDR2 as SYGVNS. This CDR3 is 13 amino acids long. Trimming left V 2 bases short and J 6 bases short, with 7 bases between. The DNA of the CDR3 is TGTGCCAGCAGTGAAAGGTTCCCCGGGGAGCTGTTTTTT. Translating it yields CASSERFPGELFF.

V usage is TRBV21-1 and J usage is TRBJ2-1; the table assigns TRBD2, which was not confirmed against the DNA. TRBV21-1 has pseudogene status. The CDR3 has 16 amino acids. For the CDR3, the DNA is TGTGCCAGCAGCAATGCGGGACTAGCGACGTACAATGAGCAGTTCTTC. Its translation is CASSNAGLATYNEQFF.

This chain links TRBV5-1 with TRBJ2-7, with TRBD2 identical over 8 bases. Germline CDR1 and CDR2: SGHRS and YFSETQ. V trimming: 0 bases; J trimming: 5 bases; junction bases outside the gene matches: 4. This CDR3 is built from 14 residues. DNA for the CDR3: TGCGCCAGCAGCTTGGTGGCGGGAGGACACGAGCAGTACTTC. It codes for CASSLVAGGHEQYF.

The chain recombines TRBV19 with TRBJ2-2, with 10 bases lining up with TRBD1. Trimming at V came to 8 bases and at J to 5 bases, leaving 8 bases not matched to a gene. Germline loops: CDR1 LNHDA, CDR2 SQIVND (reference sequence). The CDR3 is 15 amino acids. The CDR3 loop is CASDGRTGGTGELFF. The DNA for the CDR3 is TGTGCCAGTGATGGGCGGACAGGGGGTACCGGGGAGCTGTTTTTT. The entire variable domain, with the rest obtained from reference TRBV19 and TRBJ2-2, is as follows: DGGITQSPKYLFRKEGQNVTLSCEQNLNHDAMYWYRQDPGQGLRLIYYSQIVNDFQKGDIAEGYSVSREKKESFPLTVTSAQKNPTAFYLCASDGRTGGTGELFFGEGSRLTVL.

CDR3 coding DNA: TGTGCCAGCAGTATGACAGGGGGCAATCAGCCCCAGCATTTT. Translating gives CASSMTGGNQPQHF. The genes are TRBV2 and TRBJ1-5; TRBD1 aligns across 8 bases. Trimming cost V 5 bases and J 2 bases; bases outside gene matches: 2. This CDR3 comprises 14 residues. The germline V gene has CDR1 SNHLY and CDR2 FYNNEI.

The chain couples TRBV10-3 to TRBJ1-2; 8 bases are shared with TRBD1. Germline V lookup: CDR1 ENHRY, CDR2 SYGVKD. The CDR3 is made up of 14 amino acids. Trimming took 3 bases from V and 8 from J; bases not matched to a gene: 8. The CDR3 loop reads CAISEGQGSWGYTF. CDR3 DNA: TGTGCCATCAGTGAAGGACAGGGCTCATGGGGCTACACCTTC.